The following is a TCR beta chain sequence with its context. Antigen: not known. The sequence runs out 3 residues before the end of the CDR3; the remainder is reconstructed from the germline J gene. This CDR3 has 15 amino acids. Germline V gene data show CDR1 as SGHTA and CDR2 as FQGNSA. The V and J ends lost 2 bases and 3 bases, in that order; junction bases with no gene match: 2. Assay: immunoSEQ multiplex PCR; the TCRdb copy retains only in-frame clones and omits some. The sample's table shows 31,000 or so clones. These data belong to a study of T cells in women clearing cervical HPV infection. Turning to the study itself: Cases were women with histologically confirmed HPV16-related CIN3 or worse, including a couple of invasive cancers. Overall study results and limits: CIN3+ cases had significantly higher TCR richness than controls; evenness did not differ.

Prevalent HPV16 infections were excluded; only incident single HPV16 infections included. Sequenced input: blood buffy coat. This TCR was recovered from a woman between 18 and 70 years old with a cervical HPV16 infection that either progressed to CIN3+ or cleared (not recorded which). The V gene is TRBV7-2, the J gene TRBJ1-5; 9 bases line up with TRBD1. The sequenced part of the CDR3 DNA is TGTGCCAGCAGCTTAAGGACAGGGGACAATCAGCCC. It encodes CASSLRTGDNQP. In full, the CDR3 is CASSLRTGDNQPQHF.